The source of this T cell receptor beta chain is a study of shared clonotypes between healthy human individuals. Sequencing was performed with immunoSEQ multiplex PCR; in TCRdb, only in-frame clones are kept and a portion is missing. The sample lists about 100,000 clones; around 68% were seen once. The material sequenced was memory CD8+ T cells sorted from blood. Noted subset: CD45RO+ cells pooled with CCR7-negative TemRA cells. This clonotype was obtained from a woman aged 25-40 years in good health.

CDR3 protein: CSVEVRGSYEQYF. The CDR3 DNA follows: TGCAGCGTTGAAGTCAGGGGATCGTACGAGCAGTACTTC. The rearrangement joins TRBV29-1 to TRBJ2-7; perhaps TRBD1 as D (6 bases). The V end was cut by 1 base, the J end by 4 bases, with 11 bases between. Germline V gives CDR1 SQVTM, CDR2 ANQGSEA. The length of the CDR3 is 13 residues.